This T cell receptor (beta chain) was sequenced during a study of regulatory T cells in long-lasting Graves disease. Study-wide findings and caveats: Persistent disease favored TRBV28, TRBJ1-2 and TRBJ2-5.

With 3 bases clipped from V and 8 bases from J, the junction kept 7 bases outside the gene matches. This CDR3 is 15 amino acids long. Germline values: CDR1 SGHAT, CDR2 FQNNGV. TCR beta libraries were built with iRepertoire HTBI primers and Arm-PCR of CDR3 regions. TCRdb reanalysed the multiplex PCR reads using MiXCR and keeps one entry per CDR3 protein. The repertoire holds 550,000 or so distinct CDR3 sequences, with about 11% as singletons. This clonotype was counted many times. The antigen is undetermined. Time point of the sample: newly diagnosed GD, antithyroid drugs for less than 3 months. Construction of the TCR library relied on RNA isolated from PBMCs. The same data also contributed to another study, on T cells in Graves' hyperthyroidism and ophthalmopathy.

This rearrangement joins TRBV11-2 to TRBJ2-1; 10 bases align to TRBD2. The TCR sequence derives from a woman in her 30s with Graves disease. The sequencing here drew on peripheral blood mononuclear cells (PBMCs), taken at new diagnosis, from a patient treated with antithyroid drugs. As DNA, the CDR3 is TGTGCCAGCAGCTTCAGCGGGAGGGCCGTCGATGAGCAGTTCTTC. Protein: CASSFSGRAVDEQFF.